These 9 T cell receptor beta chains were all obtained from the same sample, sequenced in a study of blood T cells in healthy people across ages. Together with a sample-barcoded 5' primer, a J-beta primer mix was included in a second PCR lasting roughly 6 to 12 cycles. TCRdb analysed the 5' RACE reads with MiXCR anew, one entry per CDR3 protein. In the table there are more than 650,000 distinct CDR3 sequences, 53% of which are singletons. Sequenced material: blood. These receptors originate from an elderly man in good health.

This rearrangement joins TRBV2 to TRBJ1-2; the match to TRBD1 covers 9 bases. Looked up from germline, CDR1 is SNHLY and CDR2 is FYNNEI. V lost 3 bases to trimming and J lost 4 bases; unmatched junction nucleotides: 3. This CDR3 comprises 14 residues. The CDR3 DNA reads TGTGCCAGCAGTGAGTGGACAGGGGCCTATGGCTACACCTTC. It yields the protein CASSEWTGAYGYTF. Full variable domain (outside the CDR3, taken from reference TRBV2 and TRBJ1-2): EPEVTQTPSHQVTQMGQEVILRCVPISNHLYFYWYRQILGQKVEFLVSFYNNEISEKSEIFDDQFSVERPDGSNFTLKIRSTKLEDSAMYFCASSEWTGAYGYTFGSGTRLTVV.

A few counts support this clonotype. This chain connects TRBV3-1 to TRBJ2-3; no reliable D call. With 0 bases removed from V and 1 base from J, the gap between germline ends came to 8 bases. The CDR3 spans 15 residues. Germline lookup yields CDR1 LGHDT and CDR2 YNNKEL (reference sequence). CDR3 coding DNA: TGTGCCAGCAGCCAAGACCCTCGCCGCACAGATACGCAGTATTTT. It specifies CASSQDPRRTDTQYF.

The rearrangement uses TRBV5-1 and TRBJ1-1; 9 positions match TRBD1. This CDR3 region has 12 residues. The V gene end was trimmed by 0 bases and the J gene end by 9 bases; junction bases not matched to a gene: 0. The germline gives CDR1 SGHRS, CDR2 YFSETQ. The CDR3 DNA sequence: TGCGCCAGCAGCTTGGACAGGGGGCAAGCTTTCTTT. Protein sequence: CASSLDRGQAFF. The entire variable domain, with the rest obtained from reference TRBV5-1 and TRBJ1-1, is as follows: KAGVTQTPRYLIKTRGQQVTLSCSPISGHRSVSWYQQTPGQGLQFLFEYFSETQRNKGNFPGRFSGRQFSNSRSEMNVSTLELGDSALYLCASSLDRGQAFFGQGTRLTVV.

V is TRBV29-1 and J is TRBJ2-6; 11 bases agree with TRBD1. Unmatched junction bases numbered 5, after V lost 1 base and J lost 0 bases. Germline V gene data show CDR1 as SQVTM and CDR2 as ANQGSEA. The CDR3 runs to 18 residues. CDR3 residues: CSVEGGTGGPSGANVLTF. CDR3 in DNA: TGCAGCGTTGAAGGGGGGACAGGGGGGCCCTCTGGGGCCAACGTCCTGACTTTC.

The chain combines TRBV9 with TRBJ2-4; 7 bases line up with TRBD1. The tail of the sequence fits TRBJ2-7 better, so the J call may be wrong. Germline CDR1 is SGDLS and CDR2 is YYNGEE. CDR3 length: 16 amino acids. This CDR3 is CASSVALGGNSYEQYF. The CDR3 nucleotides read TGTGCCAGCAGCGTAGCTTTAGGGGGCAACTCCTACGAGCAGTACTTC.

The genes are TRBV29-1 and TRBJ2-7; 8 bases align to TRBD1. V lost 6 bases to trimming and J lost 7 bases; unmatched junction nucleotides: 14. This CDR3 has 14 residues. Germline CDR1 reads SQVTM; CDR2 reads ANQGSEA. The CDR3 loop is CSVGTGLLGNEQYF. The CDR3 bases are TGCAGCGTGGGGACAGGTCTGCTGGGCAATGAGCAGTACTTC.

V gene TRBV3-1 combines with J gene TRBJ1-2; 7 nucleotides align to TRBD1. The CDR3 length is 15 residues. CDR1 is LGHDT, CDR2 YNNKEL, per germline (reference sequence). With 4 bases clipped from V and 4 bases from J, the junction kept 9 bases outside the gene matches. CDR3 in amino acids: CASSPRGRQPYGYTF. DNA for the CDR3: TGTGCCAGCAGCCCAAGGGGGCGACAACCCTATGGCTACACCTTC.

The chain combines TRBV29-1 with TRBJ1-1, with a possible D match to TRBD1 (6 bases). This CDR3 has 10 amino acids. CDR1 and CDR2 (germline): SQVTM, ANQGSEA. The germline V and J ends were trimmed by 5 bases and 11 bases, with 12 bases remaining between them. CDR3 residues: CSVQGLWAFF. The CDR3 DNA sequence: TGCAGCGTTCAGGGGCTGTGGGCTTTCTTT.

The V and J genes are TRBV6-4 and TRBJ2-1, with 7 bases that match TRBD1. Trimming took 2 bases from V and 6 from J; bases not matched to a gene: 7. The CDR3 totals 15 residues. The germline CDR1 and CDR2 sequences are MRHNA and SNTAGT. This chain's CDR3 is CASSDQGQMGNEQFF. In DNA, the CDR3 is TGTGCCAGCAGTGACCAGGGACAGATGGGCAATGAGCAGTTCTTC.